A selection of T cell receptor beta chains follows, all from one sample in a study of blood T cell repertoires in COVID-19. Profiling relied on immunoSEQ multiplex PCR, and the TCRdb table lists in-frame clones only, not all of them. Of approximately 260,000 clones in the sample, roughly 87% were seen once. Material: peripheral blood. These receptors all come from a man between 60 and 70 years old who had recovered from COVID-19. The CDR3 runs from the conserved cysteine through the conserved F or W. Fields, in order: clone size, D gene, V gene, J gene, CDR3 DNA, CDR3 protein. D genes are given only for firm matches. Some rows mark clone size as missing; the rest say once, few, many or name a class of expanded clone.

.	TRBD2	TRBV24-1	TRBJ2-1	TGTGCCACCAGTGACAATCGGGGGGGGGCCTACAATGAGCAGTTCTTC	CATSDNRGGAYNEQFF
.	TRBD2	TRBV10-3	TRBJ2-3	TGTGCCATCAGTGCCGTATCCCTGCTAGCGGGGGGCAACCCTAGCACAGATACGCAGTATTTT	CAISAVSLLAGGNPSTDTQYF
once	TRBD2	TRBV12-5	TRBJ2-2	TGTGCTAGTGGTTTGGTACTAACGGGCGGGGGGACCGGGGAGCTGTTTTTT	CASGLVLTGGGTGELFF
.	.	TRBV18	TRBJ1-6	TGTGCCAGCTCACCAGCGGGTGACTCCTATAATTCACCCCTCCACTTT	CASSPAGDSYNSPLHF
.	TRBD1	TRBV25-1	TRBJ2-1	TGTGCCAGCAGTGTCACGCCGGGACAGGGGAACAATGAGCAGTTCTTC	CASSVTPGQGNNEQFF
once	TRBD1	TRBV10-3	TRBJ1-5	TGTGCCAGCCGGGACAGGGGGCAGCCCCAGCATTTT	CASRDRGQPQHF
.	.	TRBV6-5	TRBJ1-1	TGTGCCAGCAGGCTACGGCCCCGCGGGAACACTGAAGCTTTCTTT	CASRLRPRGNTEAFF
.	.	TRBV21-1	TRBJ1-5	TGTGCCAGCAGCGCTTACCCTGGCAGGGACAATCAGCCCCAGCATTTT	CASSAYPGRDNQPQHF
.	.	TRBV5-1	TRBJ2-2	TGCGCCAGCAGCGTTCTCATTCGGGGGAACACCGGGGAGCTGTTTTTT	CASSVLIRGNTGELFF
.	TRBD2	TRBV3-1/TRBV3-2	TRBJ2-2	TGTGCCAGTTATAAAACTAGCGGAACGAACACCGGGGAGCTGTTTTTT	CASYKTSGTNTGELFF
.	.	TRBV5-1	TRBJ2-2	TGCGCCAGCAGCTACCAGGGATACACCGGGGAGCTGTTTTTT	CASSYQGYTGELFF
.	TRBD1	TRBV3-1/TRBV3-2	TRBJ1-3	TGTGCCAGCAGCCGGGACAGCCGCTCTGGAAACACCATATATTTT	CASSRDSRSGNTIYF
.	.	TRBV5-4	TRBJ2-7	TGTGCCAGCAGCTTGCTAGGGGGATCCTACGAGCAGTACTTC	CASSLLGGSYEQYF
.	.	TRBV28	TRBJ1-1	TGTGCCAGCAGGCCCCAACTCATGAACACTGAAGCTTTCTTT	CASRPQLMNTEAFF
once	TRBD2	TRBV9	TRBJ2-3	TGTGCCAGCAGCCCACGGACTAGCGGGGGAACAGATACGCAGTATTTT	CASSPRTSGGTDTQYF
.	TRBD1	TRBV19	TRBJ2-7	TGTGCCAGTAGTAGGCAGGGGGTCTACGAGCAGTACTTC	CASSRQGVYEQYF
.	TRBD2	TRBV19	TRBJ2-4	TGTGCCAGTAGACGAGCTAGCGGGGCCCTGGATGGTCAGTACTTC	CASRRASGALDGQYF
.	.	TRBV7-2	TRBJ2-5	TGTGCCAGCAGCTTAGGTCGGGGGATTAGGGAGACCCAGTACTTC	CASSLGRGIRETQYF
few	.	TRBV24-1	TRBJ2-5	TGTGCCACCGCACTATCGGGACAAACAGAAGAGACCCAGTACTTC	CATALSGQTEETQYF
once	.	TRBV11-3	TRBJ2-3	TGTGCCAGCAGCGTTTCGGGACTTAATAGGGATACGCAGTATTTT	CASSVSGLNRDTQYF
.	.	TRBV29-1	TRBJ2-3	TGCAGCGTTCACGGAGGGGGGGGAAGAGCAGATACGCAGTATTTT	CSVHGGGGRADTQYF
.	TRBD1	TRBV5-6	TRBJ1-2	TGTGCCAGCAGCTTAGTGACAGGGAGTTATGGCTACACCTTC	CASSLVTGSYGYTF
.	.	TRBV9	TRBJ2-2	TGTGCCAGCAGCGTAGGAGGGTTCACCGGGGAGCTGTTTTTT	CASSVGGFTGELFF
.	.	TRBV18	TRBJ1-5	TGTGCCAGCTCACCGGCGGCCAATCAGCCCCAGCATTTT	CASSPAANQPQHF
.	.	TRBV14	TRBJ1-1	TGTGCCAGCAGCCCCAACCAGGGACAAAAAGCTTTCTTT	CASSPNQGQKAFF
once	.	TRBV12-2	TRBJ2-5	TGTGCAAGTCGCTTTCGTCCCCCAGCGGCGGCTGAGACCCAGTACTTC	CASRFRPPAAAETQYF